The 10 T cell receptor beta chains presented below share a single source sample, sequenced in a study of cytomegalovirus exposure and HLA in healthy donors. The PCR was carried out with 60 Vbeta primers and 13 Jbeta primers. Repertoires were generated with immunoSEQ multiplex PCR, while TCRdb's copy carries only in-frame clones and drops some. The sample consists of under 150,000 clones, about 80% of them appearing once. The material sequenced was PBMCs. All receptors derive from a woman in her thirties or forties in good health and CMV-seropositive.

The chain carries TRBV30 and TRBJ2-1, with 8 bases lining up with TRBD1. The CDR3 covers 11 residues. V gave up 7 bases and J gave up 9 bases; unmatched junction bases: 5. Germline values: CDR1 GTSNPN, CDR2 SVGIG (reference sequence). The CDR3 bases are TGTGCCTCTGACAGGGGCACTGAGCAGTTCTTC. It encodes CASDRGTEQFF.

The V and J genes are TRBV28 and TRBJ2-7; 9 nucleotides match TRBD1. J lost 3 bases, V lost 10 bases, and 13 bases had no gene match. The CDR3 is made up of 15 amino acids. CDR1 and CDR2 (germline): MDHEN, SYDVKM. The CDR3 sequence is CATQIPTGGFYEQYF. In DNA form, the CDR3 reads TGTGCCACCCAGATACCTACAGGGGGCTTCTACGAGCAGTACTTC.

The chain combines TRBV4-1 with TRBJ2-5; 7 nucleotides align to TRBD2. Losses at the gene ends were 4 bases for V and 1 base for J; bases not matched to a gene: 9. The germline V gene encodes CDR1 MGHRA and CDR2 YSYEKL. This CDR3 is built from 16 residues. The DNA of the CDR3 is TGCGCCAGCAGCCTAAACCCGGGACTACCCCAAGAGACCCAGTACTTC. Protein: CASSLNPGLPQETQYF.

Written as DNA, the CDR3 is TGCGCCAGCAGCCAAGTACCTAGCGGCTATCCGGAGCAGTTCTTC. Its translation: CASSQVPSGYPEQFF. The gene calls are TRBV4-1 and TRBJ2-1; 7 bases line up with TRBD2. Germline CDR1 reads MGHRA; CDR2 reads YSYEKL. There are 15 residues in the CDR3. J gave up 10 bases and V 1 base, and 10 bases lay outside the gene matches.

The V and J genes are TRBV6-6 and TRBJ2-5; 8 nucleotides line up with TRBD2. The V segment lost 7 bases and the J segment 5 bases; nucleotides outside the gene matches: 9. The CDR3 has 14 amino acids. Per the germline V gene, CDR1 is MNHNY and CDR2 is SVGAGI (reference sequence). The CDR3 sequence: CASTQREMMETQYF. The CDR3 nucleotides read TGTGCCAGCACACAGCGGGAGATGATGGAGACCCAGTACTTC.

This sequence joins TRBV5-1 and TRBJ2-3; 9 bases agree with TRBD2. The CDR3 runs to 22 residues. CDR1 and CDR2 from the germline V gene are SGHRS and YFSETQ. With V trimmed by 4 bases and J by 2 bases, 26 bases remained unmatched. CDR3 sequence reads: CASSVGARDSNLAGRHTDTQYF. Here the CDR3 DNA reads TGCGCCAGCAGCGTGGGGGCCCGGGACAGCAATCTAGCGGGGCGTCACACAGATACGCAGTATTTT.

The rearrangement links TRBV28 to TRBJ2-3; the match to TRBD1 covers 7 bases. CDR1 is MDHEN, CDR2 SYDVKM, per germline. The CDR3 runs 15 residues. V dropped 5 bases and J dropped 3; count of bases not matched to a gene: 8. The CDR3 is CASSLQQGITDTQYF. DNA for the CDR3: TGTGCCAGCAGTCTCCAACAGGGGATAACAGATACGCAGTATTTT. Full variable domain (outside the CDR3, taken from reference TRBV28 and TRBJ2-3): DVKVTQSSRYLVKRTGEKVFLECVQDMDHENMFWYRQDPGLGLRLIYFSYDVKMKEKGDIPEGYSVSREKKERFSLILESASTNQTSMYLCASSLQQGITDTQYFGPGTRLTVL.

This rearrangement joins TRBV15 to TRBJ2-7; D unclear. The V gene's germline CDR1 is LNHNV and CDR2 YYDKDF (reference sequence). V was pared by 5 bases and J by 6 bases, with 14 bases between. The CDR3 length is 13 residues. The CDR3 sequence is CATSGYPRSEQYF. In DNA form, the CDR3 reads TGTGCCACCAGCGGGTATCCTCGGAGCGAGCAGTACTTC.

This clone was counted a few times. V and J are TRBV10-3 and TRBJ1-1, with 8 bases matching TRBD1. Germline CDR1 and CDR2: ENHRY and SYGVKD. The CDR3 length is 13 residues. J lost 1 base, V lost 6 bases, and 1 base had no gene match. The CDR3 DNA reads TGTGCCATCAGAGGACAGGGGAACACTGAAGCTTTCTTT. Its protein product is CAIRGQGNTEAFF.

This clone occurred once. This chain uses TRBV11-2 with TRBJ2-1; 10 positions agree with TRBD2. CDR3 size: 16 residues. Per germline, CDR1 SGHAT and CDR2 FQNNGV. With 1 base clipped from V and 2 bases from J, the junction kept 2 bases outside the gene matches. In nucleotides, the CDR3 is TGTGCCAGCAGCTTAGGGAGCGGGAGGGCCTACAATGAGCAGTTCTTC. It yields the protein CASSLGSGRAYNEQFF.